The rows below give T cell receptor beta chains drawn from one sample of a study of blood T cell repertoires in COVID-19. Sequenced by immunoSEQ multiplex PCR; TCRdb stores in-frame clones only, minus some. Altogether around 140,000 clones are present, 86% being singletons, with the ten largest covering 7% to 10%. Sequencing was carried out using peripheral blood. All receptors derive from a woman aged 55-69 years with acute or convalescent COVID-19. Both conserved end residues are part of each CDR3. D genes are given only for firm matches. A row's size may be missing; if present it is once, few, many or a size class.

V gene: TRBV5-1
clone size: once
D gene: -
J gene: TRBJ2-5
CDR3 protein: CASSFDQGRVETQYF
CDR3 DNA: TGCGCCAGCAGCTTCGACCAGGGAAGGGTAGAGACCCAGTACTTC

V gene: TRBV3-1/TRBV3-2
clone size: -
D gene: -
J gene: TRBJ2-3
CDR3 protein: CASSQDRGTTDTQYF
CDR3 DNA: TGTGCCAGCAGCCAAGACCGGGGGACCACAGATACGCAGTATTTT

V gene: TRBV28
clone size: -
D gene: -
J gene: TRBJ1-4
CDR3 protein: CASREGGGTNEKLFF
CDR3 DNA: TGTGCCAGCAGAGAGGGAGGGGGAACTAATGAAAAACTGTTTTTT

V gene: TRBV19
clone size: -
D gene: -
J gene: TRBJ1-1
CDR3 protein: CASSMETVTFLNTEAFF
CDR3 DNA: TGTGCCAGTAGTATGGAGACAGTCACCTTTCTGAACACTGAAGCTTTCTTT

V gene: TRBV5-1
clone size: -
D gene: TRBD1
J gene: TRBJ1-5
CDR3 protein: CASSLQGNQPQHF
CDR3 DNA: TGCGCCAGCAGCTTACAGGGGAATCAGCCCCAGCATTTT

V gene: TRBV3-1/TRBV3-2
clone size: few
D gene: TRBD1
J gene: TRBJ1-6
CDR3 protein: CASSQDRLDRANSPLHF
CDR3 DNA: TGTGCCAGCAGCCAAGATCGACTTGACAGGGCTAATTCACCCCTCCACTTT

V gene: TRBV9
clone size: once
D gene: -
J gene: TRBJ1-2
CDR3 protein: CASSVALAGYYGYTF
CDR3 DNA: TGTGCCAGCAGCGTAGCTCTGGCAGGGTATTATGGCTACACCTTC

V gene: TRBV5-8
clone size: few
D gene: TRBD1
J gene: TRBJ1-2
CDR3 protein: CASSLGGTDGYTF
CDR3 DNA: TGTGCCAGCAGCCTAGGCGGGACAGACGGCTACACCTTC

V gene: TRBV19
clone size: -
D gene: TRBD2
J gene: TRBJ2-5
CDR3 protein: CASKRTGGPQETQYF
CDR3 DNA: TGTGCCAGTAAGAGGACGGGGGGACCCCAAGAGACCCAGTACTTC

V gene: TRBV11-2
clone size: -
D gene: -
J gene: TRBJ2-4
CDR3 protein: CASSARTSNFQYF
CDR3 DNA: TGTGCCAGCAGCGCCCGCACTAGTAATTTTCAGTACTTC

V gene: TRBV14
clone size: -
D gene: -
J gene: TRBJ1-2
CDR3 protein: CASSQDRAGEGYTF
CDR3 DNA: TGTGCCAGCAGCCAAGATCGGGCAGGGGAAGGCTACACCTTC

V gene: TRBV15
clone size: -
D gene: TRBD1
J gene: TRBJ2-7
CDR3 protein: CATSADVTGGGYEQYF
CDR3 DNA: TGTGCCACCAGCGCCGACGTGACAGGGGGCGGATACGAGCAGTACTTC

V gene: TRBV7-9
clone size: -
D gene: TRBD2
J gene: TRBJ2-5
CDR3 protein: CASSLLETSGGEEYF
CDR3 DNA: TGTGCCAGCAGCTTACTGGAGACTAGCGGGGGGGAAGAGTACTTC

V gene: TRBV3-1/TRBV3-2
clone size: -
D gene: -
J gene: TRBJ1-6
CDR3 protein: CASSQGTGHSPLHF
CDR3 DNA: TGTGCCAGCAGCCAAGGAACAGGGCATTCACCCCTCCACTTT

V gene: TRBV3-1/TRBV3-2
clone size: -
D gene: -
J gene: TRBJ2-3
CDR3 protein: CASSQDGAASDTQYF
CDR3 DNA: TGTGCCAGCAGCCAAGATGGGGCAGCTTCAGATACGCAGTATTTT

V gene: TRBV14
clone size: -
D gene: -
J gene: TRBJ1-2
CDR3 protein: CASSQGQAYGYTF
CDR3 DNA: TGTGCCAGCAGCCAAGGGCAGGCCTATGGCTACACCTTC

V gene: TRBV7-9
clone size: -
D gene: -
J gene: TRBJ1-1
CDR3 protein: CASSPRQSMNTEAFF
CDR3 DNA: TGTGCCAGCAGCCCCCGACAGAGCATGAACACTGAAGCTTTCTTT

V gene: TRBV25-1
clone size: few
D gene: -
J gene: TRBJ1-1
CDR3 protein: CASPLPRSGRTEAFF
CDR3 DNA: TGTGCCAGCCCCCTCCCCCGGTCAGGTCGCACTGAAGCTTTCTTT

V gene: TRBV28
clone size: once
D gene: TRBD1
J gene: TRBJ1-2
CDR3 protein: CASSPGRTGGGYTF
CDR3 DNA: TGTGCCAGCAGCCCAGGTCGGACAGGGGGAGGCTACACCTTC

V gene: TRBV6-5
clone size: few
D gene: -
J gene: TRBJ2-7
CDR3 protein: CASRLGLLSSYEQYF
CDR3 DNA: TGTGCCAGCAGGTTGGGCCTTCTGAGCTCCTACGAGCAGTACTTC

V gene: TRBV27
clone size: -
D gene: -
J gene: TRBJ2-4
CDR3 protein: CASSKGPKGDIQYF
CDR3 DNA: TGTGCCAGCAGTAAGGGGCCCAAGGGGGACATTCAGTACTTC

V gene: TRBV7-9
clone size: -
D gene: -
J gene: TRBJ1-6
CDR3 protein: CASSLGLRGWDNSPLHF
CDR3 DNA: TGTGCCAGCAGCTTAGGCCTTAGAGGGTGGGATAATTCACCCCTCCACTTT

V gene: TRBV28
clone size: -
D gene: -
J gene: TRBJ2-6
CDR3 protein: CASSARLFSSSGANVLTF
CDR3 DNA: TGTGCCAGCAGTGCACGACTCTTCTCAAGCTCTGGGGCCAACGTCCTGACTTTC

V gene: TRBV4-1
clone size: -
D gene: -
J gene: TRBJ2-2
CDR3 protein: CASSQVAGKAGELFF
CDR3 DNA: TGCGCCAGCAGCCAAGTAGCAGGGAAGGCCGGGGAGCTGTTTTTT

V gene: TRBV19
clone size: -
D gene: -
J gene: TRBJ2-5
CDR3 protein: CASSMSLSGETQYF
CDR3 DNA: TGTGCCAGTAGTATGTCGCTTTCGGGGGAGACCCAGTACTTC

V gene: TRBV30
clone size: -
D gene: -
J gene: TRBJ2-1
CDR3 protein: CAWSFRGYGLEFF
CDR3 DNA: TGTGCCTGGAGTTTTCGGGGGTACGGCCTGGAGTTCTTC

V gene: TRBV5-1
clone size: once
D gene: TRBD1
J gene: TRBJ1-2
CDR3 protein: CASATGGVGGYTF
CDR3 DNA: TGCGCCAGCGCCACAGGGGGCGTGGGTGGCTACACCTTC

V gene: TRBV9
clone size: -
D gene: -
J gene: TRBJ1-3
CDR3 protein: CASSVRAGSGNTIYF
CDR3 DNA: TGTGCCAGCAGCGTACGGGCAGGGTCTGGAAACACCATATATTTT

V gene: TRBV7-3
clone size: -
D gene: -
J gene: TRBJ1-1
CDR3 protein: CASSHGAATEAFF
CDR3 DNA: TGTGCCAGCAGCCACGGAGCGGCTACTGAAGCTTTCTTT

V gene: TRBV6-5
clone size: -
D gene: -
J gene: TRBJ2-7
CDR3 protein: CASSYPPHYEQYF
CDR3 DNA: TGTGCCAGCAGTTACCCCCCACACTACGAGCAGTACTTC

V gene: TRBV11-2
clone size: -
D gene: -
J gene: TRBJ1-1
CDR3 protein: CASSIRTSNVVAFF
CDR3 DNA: TGTGCCAGCAGCATAAGAACTTCCAACGTTGTGGCTTTCTTT

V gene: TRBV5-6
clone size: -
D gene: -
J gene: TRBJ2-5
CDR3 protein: CASSPAQGLQETQYF
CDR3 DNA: TGTGCCAGCAGCCCGGCGCAGGGGCTGCAAGAGACCCAGTACTTC

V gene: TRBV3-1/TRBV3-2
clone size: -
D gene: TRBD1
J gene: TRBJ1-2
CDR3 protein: CASSLRGGHYGYTF
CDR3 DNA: TGTGCCAGCAGCCTCAGAGGGGGCCACTATGGCTACACCTTC